This T cell receptor beta chain derives from a study of shared clonotypes between healthy human individuals. Looking at the study overall: Those who served as donors were a couple of women and three men between the ages of 18 and 49.

CDR1 and CDR2 (germline): SGHTA, FQGNSA. The CDR3 totals 16 residues. Trimming took off 1 base at V and 6 bases at J, with 18 bases between the two ends. Donors comprised only Caucasian adults living in Nashville, Tennessee. Over several immunoSEQ plates, each subset's genomic DNA was distributed in even portions. Method: immunoSEQ multiplex PCR; TCRdb's copy keeps in-frame clones and lacks some. The data hold approximately 480,000 clones, with 75% to 80% observed a single time. Details on this clone: The same CDR3 is also encoded by other DNA sequences in this sample.

Specimen: PBMCs. The receptor was isolated from a middle-aged woman in good health. Some clones in this sample may be carry-over from other donors' samples. The chain couples TRBV7-2 to TRBJ1-1; the D gene is possibly TRBD1 (5 bases). The CDR3 DNA reads TGTGCCAGCAGCTTAGTAGGAGGGGCAGGAAGAGCTGAAGCTTTCTTT. Protein product: CASSLVGGAGRAEAFF.